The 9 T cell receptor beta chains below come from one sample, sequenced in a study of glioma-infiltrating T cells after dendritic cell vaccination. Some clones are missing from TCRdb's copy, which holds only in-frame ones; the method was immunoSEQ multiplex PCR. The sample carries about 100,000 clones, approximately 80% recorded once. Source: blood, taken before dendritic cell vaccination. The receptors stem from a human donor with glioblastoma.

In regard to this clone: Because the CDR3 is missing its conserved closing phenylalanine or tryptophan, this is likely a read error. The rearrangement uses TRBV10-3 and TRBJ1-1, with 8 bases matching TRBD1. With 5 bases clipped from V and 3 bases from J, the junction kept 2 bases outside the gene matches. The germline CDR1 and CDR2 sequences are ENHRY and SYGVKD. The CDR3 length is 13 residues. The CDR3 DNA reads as TGTGCCATCAGTATGGACAGGGACACTGAAGCTTTCCTT. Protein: CAISMDRDTEAFL.

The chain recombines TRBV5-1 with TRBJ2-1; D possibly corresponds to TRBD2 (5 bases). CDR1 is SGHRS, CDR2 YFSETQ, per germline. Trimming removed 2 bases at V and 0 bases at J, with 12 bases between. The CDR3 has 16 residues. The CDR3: CASSLNSGDSYNEQFF. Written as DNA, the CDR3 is TGCGCCAGCAGCTTAAACAGCGGAGACTCCTACAATGAGCAGTTCTTC.

The CDR3 loop is CASRGGAGNEQFF. In nucleotides, the CDR3 is TGCGCCAGCAGAGGGGGAGCAGGGAATGAGCAGTTCTTC. V usage is TRBV5-1 and J usage is TRBJ2-1; D possibly corresponds to TRBD1 (6 bases). Deletions cut 5 bases from V and 7 bases from J, with 13 bases between. Germline V gene lookup returns CDR1 SGHRS and CDR2 YFSETQ. The CDR3 covers 13 residues.

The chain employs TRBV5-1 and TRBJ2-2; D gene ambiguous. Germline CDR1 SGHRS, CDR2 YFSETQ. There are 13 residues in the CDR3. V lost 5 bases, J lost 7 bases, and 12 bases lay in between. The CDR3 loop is CASRETLGGELFF. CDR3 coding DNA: TGCGCCAGCAGGGAGACTTTGGGCGGGGAGCTGTTTTTT.

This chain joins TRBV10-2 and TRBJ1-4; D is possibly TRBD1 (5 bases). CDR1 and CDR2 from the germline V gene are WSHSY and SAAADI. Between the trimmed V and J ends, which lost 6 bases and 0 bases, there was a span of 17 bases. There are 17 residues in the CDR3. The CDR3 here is CASSLEVGGPTNEKLFF. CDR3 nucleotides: TGCGCCAGCAGCCTAGAGGTGGGGGGACCAACTAATGAAAAACTGTTTTTT.

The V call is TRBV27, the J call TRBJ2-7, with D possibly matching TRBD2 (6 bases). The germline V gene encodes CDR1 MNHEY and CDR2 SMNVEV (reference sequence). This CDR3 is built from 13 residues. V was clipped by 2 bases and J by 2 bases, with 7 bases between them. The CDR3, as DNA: TGTGCCAGCAGTTTAGGAGGGACCTACGAGCAGTACTTC. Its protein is CASSLGGTYEQYF.

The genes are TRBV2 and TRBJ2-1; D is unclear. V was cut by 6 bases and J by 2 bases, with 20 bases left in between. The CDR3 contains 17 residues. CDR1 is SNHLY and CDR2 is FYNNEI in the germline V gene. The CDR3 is CASRTQSGVLPYNEQFF. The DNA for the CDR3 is TGTGCCAGCAGGACTCAGTCCGGCGTCCTGCCCTACAATGAGCAGTTCTTC.

CDR3 DNA: TGCGCCAGCAGCTTGGACCCACAGCCTCATCAGCCCCAGCATTTT. This encodes CASSLDPQPHQPQHF. The chain joins TRBV5-1 to TRBJ1-5; D not resolved. V shed 0 bases and J shed 5 bases, with 12 bases lying between them. CDR3 length: 15 amino acids. The germline V gene has CDR1 SGHRS and CDR2 YFSETQ.

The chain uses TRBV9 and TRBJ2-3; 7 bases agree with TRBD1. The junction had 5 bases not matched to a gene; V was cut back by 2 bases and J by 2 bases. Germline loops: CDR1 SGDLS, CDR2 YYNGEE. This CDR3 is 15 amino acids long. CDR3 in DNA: TGTGCCAGCAGCGTTCTGGGACAGAACACAGATACGCAGTATTTT. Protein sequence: CASSVLGQNTDTQYF.